This paragraph covers one T cell receptor (beta chain) sequence. The target antigen is unknown. Losses at the gene ends were 5 bases for V and 7 bases for J; bases not matched to a gene: 4. The CDR3 contains 15 residues. CDR1 MRHNA and CDR2 SNTAGT come from the germline V gene. These data are taken from a study of T cells in localized non-small cell lung cancer. Study-wide points: Exceeding tumor, uninvolved adjacent lung had the highest T cell clonality. Heterogeneity remains possible, as sequencing covered one tumor region only.

The table came from immunoSEQ multiplex PCR; TCRdb's copy has only in-frame clones and leaves some out. Found here are about 23,000 clones, roughly nine tenths of them singletons; the top ten hold over 25%. The sequence derives from a male donor aged 60 or older with stage I squamous cell lung carcinoma. The V and J genes are TRBV6-4 and TRBJ2-1; 14 positions agree with TRBD2. Sample: peripheral blood, taken before any cancer treatment. The chain's CDR3 is CASSLTSGGANEQFF. CDR3 sequence (DNA): TGTGCCAGCAGTTTGACTAGCGGGGGGGCGAATGAGCAGTTCTTC.